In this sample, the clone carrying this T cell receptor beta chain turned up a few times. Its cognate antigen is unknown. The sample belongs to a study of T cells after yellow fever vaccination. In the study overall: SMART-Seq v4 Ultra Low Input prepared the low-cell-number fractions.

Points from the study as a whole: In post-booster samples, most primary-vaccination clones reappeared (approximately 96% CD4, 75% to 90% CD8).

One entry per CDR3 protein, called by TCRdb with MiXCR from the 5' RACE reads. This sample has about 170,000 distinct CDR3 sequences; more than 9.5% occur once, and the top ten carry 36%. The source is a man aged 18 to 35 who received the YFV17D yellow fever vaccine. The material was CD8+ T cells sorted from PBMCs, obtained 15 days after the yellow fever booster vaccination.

The CDR3 coding sequence is TGTGCCAGCAGCGGATACAGGGCGGCCGGGGAGCTGTTTTTT. It codes for CASSGYRAAGELFF. The chain is built from TRBV5-5 and TRBJ2-2; D is perhaps TRBD1 (6 bases). The V gene lost 4 bases and the J gene lost 6 bases, with 13 bases spanning the gap. This CDR3 contains 14 residues. The germline V gene encodes CDR1 SGHKS and CDR2 YYEKEE (reference sequence).